These 15 T cell receptor beta chains originate from one sample sequenced in a study of blood T cells in healthy people across ages. With a J-beta primer mix and a sample-barcoded 5' primer, a second PCR ran 7 to 11 cycles. TCRdb re-derived calls from the 5' RACE reads in MiXCR, one entry per CDR3 protein. The sample contains about 1.4 million distinct CDR3 sequences, around 59% of which appear only once. The sequenced sample was blood. All receptors come from a man younger than 30 in good health.

In this sample, this clonotype turned up a few times. This chain joins TRBV6-2 or TRBV6-3 and TRBJ1-1, with a tentative D call TRBD1 (5 bases). Trimming removed 2 bases at V and 4 bases at J, with 14 bases between. Germline V lookup: CDR1 MNHEY, CDR2 SVGEGT. This CDR3 is 15 amino acids long. The CDR3 DNA reads TGTGCCAGCAGTTACCGGGACGGGGGGAGCACTGAAGCTTTCTTT. The encoded protein is CASSYRDGGSTEAFF.

CDR3 DNA sequence: TGTGCCAGCAGCCAAGAGCGGCCGTATGGGGCAACTAATGAAAAACTGTTTTTT. Translated, it gives CASSQERPYGATNEKLFF. V is TRBV4-2 and J is TRBJ1-4; D is undetermined. V was trimmed by 0 bases and J by 0 bases, leaving 14 bases between them. The length of the CDR3 is 18 residues. Germline-derived CDR1 and CDR2 are LGHNA and YNFKEQ.

The V call is TRBV20-1, the J call TRBJ2-1; D perhaps matches TRBD2 (5 bases). This CDR3 has 12 amino acids. Germline lookup yields CDR1 DFQATT and CDR2 SNEGSKA (reference sequence). V was clipped by 2 bases and J by 10 bases, with 12 bases between them. The CDR3 here is CSARTQRREQFF. CDR3 nucleotides: TGCAGTGCTAGAACCCAGCGGAGAGAGCAGTTCTTC.

The chain couples TRBV7-9 to TRBJ2-3; maybe TRBD2 (5 bases). The germline V gene encodes CDR1 SEHNR and CDR2 FQNEAQ (reference sequence). V lost 3 bases and J 4 bases, leaving 14 bases between the germline ends. This CDR3 has 15 amino acids. CDR3 amino acids: CASSLPLVISDTQYF. The CDR3 nucleotides are TGTGCCAGCAGCTTGCCACTAGTGATCTCAGATACGCAGTATTTT.

The chain links TRBV2 to TRBJ2-2; 9 bases fit TRBD1. The V gene end was trimmed by 5 bases and the J gene end by 6 bases; junction bases not matched to a gene: 7. The germline gives CDR1 SNHLY, CDR2 FYNNEI. The CDR3 length is 15 residues. Written as DNA, the CDR3 is TGTGCCAGCAGTCCGGTACAGGGGGCATCCGGGGAGCTGTTTTTT. This translates into CASSPVQGASGELFF.

The genes are TRBV19 and TRBJ2-1; D remains ambiguous. This CDR3 region has 16 residues. The V end was cut by 1 base, the J end by 7 bases, with 17 bases between. Germline V lookup: CDR1 LNHDA, CDR2 SQIVND (reference sequence). This CDR3 is CASSIGRRISHNEQFF. The CDR3 DNA sequence: TGTGCCAGTAGTATAGGCCGAAGAATATCCCATAATGAGCAGTTCTTC.

This clonotype was recorded only once. The chain joins TRBV12-3 or TRBV12-4 to TRBJ2-7, with a weak D call TRBD1 (5 bases). This CDR3 is 14 amino acids long. V was clipped by 7 bases and J by 1 base, with 14 bases between them. The CDR3 region has the DNA TGTGCCAGCAACAACCAGGGAAATTCCTACGAGCAGTACTTC. Protein sequence: CASNNQGNSYEQYF.

CDR3 protein: CSVAPSGGGNEQFF. The CDR3 DNA reads as TGCAGCGTTGCACCTAGCGGGGGGGGGAATGAGCAGTTCTTC. This chain uses TRBV29-1 with TRBJ2-1, with 12 bases lining up with TRBD2. V shed 4 bases, J shed 7 bases, and the junction held 5 bases outside the gene matches. This CDR3 is 14 amino acids long. Per germline, CDR1 SQVTM and CDR2 ANQGSEA.

This chain connects TRBV5-1 to TRBJ2-1; maybe TRBD2 (7 bases). CDR1 is SGHRS and CDR2 is YFSETQ in the germline V gene. Trimming pared 7 bases from V and 4 bases from J, leaving 18 bases between. This CDR3 contains 15 residues. The CDR3 nucleotides are TGCGCCAGCGCCGAAGGAGGGGGGGAATACAATGAGCAGTTCTTC. This sequence encodes CASAEGGGEYNEQFF. Filled out from reference TRBV5-1 and TRBJ2-1, the complete variable domain reads KAGVTQTPRYLIKTRGQQVTLSCSPISGHRSVSWYQQTPGQGLQFLFEYFSETQRNKGNFPGRFSGRQFSNSRSEMNVSTLELGDSALYLCASAEGGGEYNEQFFGPGTRLTVL.

V is TRBV12-3 or TRBV12-4 and J is TRBJ2-7, with a tentative D call TRBD2 (6 bases). The V end was cut by 6 bases, the J end by 4 bases, with 19 bases between. This CDR3 contains 15 residues. The CDR3 loop is CASRPRESLNYEQYF. CDR3 bases: TGTGCCAGCAGACCCCGGGAGTCACTTAATTACGAGCAGTACTTC.

This sequence joins TRBV25-1 and TRBJ2-4, with 7 bases fitting TRBD1. The CDR3 is 14 residues long. The ends lost 2 bases at V and 6 bases at J; junction bases unmatched: 4. Germline-derived CDR1 and CDR2 are MGHDK and SYGVNS. CDR3 nucleotide sequence: TGTGCCAGCAGTGAAACAGGGGACACAAACATTCAGTACTTC. Translated: CASSETGDTNIQYF.

The V call is TRBV3-1, the J call TRBJ2-5; TRBD2 is a possible D gene (6 bases). Germline lookup yields CDR1 LGHDT and CDR2 YNNKEL (reference sequence). This CDR3 is built from 17 residues. V gave up 1 base and J gave up 1 base, with 16 bases separating them. The CDR3 DNA reads as TGTGCCAGCAGCCAAGGGGGTCTAGGTAGCGGCCAAGAGACCCAGTACTTC. It encodes CASSQGGLGSGQETQYF.

This chain connects TRBV5-1 to TRBJ2-7, with 11 bases matching TRBD1. CDR1 and CDR2 from the germline V gene are SGHRS and YFSETQ. The length of the CDR3 is 14 residues. With V trimmed by 4 bases and J by 6 bases, 6 bases remained unmatched. CDR3: CASSGTGGPGEQYF. As DNA, the CDR3 is TGCGCCAGCAGCGGGACAGGGGGACCGGGCGAGCAGTACTTC. The full variable domain, with the rest looked up from reference TRBV5-1 and TRBJ2-7, is KAGVTQTPRYLIKTRGQQVTLSCSPISGHRSVSWYQQTPGQGLQFLFEYFSETQRNKGNFPGRFSGRQFSNSRSEMNVSTLELGDSALYLCASSGTGGPGEQYFGPGTRLTVT.

This chain joins TRBV9 and TRBJ2-1; D is uncertain. CDR1 is SGDLS, CDR2 YYNGEE, per germline. V was trimmed by 2 bases and J by 0 bases, leaving 9 bases between them. The CDR3 totals 15 residues. CDR3 sequence reads: CASSVYIGSYNEQFF. CDR3 nucleotides: TGTGCCAGCAGCGTCTATATAGGCTCCTACAATGAGCAGTTCTTC.

The table lists this clonotype with a few counts. This chain uses TRBV5-5 with TRBJ2-1; 9 bases are a match to TRBD2. This CDR3 is 15 amino acids long. Looked up from germline, CDR1 is SGHKS and CDR2 is YYEKEE (reference sequence). Unmatched junction bases numbered 4, after V lost 1 base and J lost 5 bases. The chain's CDR3 is CASSLILAGNNEQFF. In DNA form, the CDR3 reads TGTGCCAGCAGCTTGATACTAGCGGGCAACAATGAGCAGTTCTTC.